The text below deals with one T cell receptor (beta chain). Antigen specificity is unknown. Production of TCR cDNA was by 5'RACE template switching, which also added a universal primer site and UMIs. Each CDR3 protein gets one entry after TCRdb re-called the 5' RACE reads with MiXCR. Of hundreds of thousands of distinct CDR3 sequences listed, around 21% are singletons. The sample is drawn from a study of T cells after yellow fever vaccination. V lost 2 bases and J lost 10, with 14 bases in between. Germline V gene lookup returns CDR1 ENHRY and CDR2 SYGVKD. CDR3 length: 14 amino acids. Overall study findings and caveats: Post-booster repertoires again held most primary-vaccination clones (about 95% CD4, about 88% CD8).

The V and J genes are TRBV10-3 and TRBJ1-4; possible D gene TRBD1, 5 bases. The specimen was PBMCs, collected 15 days after the yellow fever booster vaccination. The origin of this receptor is a man aged 25-40 years who received the YFV17D yellow fever vaccine. CDR3 in amino acids: CAISEAGPKGKLFF. As DNA, the CDR3 is TGTGCCATCAGTGAGGCGGGACCAAAGGGAAAACTGTTTTTT.